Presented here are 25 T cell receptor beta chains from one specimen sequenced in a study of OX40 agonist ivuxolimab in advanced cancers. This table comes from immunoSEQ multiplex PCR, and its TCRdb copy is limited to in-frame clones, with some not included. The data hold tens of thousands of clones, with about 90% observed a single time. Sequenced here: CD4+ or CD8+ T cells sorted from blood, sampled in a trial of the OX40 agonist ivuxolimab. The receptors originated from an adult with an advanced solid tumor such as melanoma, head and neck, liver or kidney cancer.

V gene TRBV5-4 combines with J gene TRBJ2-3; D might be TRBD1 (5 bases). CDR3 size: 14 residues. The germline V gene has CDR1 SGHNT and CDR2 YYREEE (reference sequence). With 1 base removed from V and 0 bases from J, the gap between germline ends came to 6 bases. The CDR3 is CASSLRGSTDTQYF. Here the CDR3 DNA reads TGTGCCAGCAGCTTGAGGGGAAGCACAGATACGCAGTATTTT.

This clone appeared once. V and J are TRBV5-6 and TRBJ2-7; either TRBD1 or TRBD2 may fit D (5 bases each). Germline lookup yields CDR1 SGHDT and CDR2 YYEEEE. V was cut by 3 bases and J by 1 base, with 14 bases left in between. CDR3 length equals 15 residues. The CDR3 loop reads CASSWGTLGSYEQYV. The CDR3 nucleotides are TGTGCCAGCAGCTGGGGGACCTTAGGTTCCTACGAGCAGTACGTC.

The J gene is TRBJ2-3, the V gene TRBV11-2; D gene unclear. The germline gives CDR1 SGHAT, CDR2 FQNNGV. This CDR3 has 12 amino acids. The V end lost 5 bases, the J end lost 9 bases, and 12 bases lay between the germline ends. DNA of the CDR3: TGTGCCAGCAGCCCCGGTTATGGGACGCAGTATTTT. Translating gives CASSPGYGTQYF.

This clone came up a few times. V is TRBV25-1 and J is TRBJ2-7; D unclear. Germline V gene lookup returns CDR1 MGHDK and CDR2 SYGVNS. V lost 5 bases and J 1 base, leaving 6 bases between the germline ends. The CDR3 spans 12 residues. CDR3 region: CASSSGSYEQYF. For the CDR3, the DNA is TGTGCCAGCAGTTCCGGGTCCTACGAGCAGTACTTC.

The CDR3 spells CASGTSYEQYF. CDR3 DNA sequence: TGTGCCAGCGGAACCTCCTACGAGCAGTACTTC. J is TRBJ2-7 and V is TRBV6-5, with D uncertain. The CDR3 extends over 11 amino acids. Between the trimmed V and J ends, which lost 8 bases and 0 bases, there was a span of 5 bases. Germline V gene sequence: CDR1 MNHEY, CDR2 SVGAGI.

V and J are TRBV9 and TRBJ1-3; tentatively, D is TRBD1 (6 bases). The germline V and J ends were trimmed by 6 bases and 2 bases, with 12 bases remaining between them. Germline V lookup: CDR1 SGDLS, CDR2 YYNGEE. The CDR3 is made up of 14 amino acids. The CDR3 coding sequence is TGTGCCAGCAATCTACAGGGTGCTGGAAACACCATATATTTT. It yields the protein CASNLQGAGNTIYF.

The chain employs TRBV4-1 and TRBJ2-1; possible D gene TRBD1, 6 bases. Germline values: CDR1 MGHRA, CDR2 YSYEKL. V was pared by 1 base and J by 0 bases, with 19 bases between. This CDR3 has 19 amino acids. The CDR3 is CASSQGYNQGSSSYNEQFF. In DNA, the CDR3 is TGCGCCAGCAGCCAAGGGTACAATCAGGGGTCAAGCTCCTACAATGAGCAGTTCTTC.

CDR3 region: CASSYGDSSYEQYF. CDR3 coding DNA: TGTGCCAGCAGTTACGGGGATAGCTCCTACGAGCAGTACTTC. The rearrangement joins TRBV6-5 to TRBJ2-5; no firm D call. The J call may be incorrect, as the DNA end agrees better with TRBJ2-7. This CDR3 spans 14 amino acids. Germline CDR1 reads MNHEY; CDR2 reads SVGAGI.

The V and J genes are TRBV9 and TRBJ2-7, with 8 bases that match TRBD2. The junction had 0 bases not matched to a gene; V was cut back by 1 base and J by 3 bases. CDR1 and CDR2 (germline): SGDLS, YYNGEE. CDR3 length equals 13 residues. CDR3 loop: CASSVTSGYEQYF. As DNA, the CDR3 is TGTGCCAGCAGCGTAACTAGCGGCTACGAGCAGTACTTC.

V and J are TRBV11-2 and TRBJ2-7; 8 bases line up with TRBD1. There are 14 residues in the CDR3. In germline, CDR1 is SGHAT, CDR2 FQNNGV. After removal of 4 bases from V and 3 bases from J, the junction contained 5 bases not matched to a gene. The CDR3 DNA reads TGTGCCAGCAGCTCCCGACAGGGGTTCTACGAGCAGTACTTC. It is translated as CASSSRQGFYEQYF.

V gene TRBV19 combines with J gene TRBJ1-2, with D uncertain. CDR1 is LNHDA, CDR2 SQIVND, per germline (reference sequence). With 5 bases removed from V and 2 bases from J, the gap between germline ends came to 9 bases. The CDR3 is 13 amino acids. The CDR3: CASSEQYNYGYTF. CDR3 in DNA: TGTGCCAGTAGTGAGCAGTACAACTATGGCTACACCTTC.

The CDR3 coding sequence is TGTGCCAGCAGTTCAGGAGATACGCAGTATTTT. Translated: CASSSGDTQYF. The rearrangement links TRBV2 to TRBJ2-3; D unclear. The CDR3 is 11 amino acids. CDR1 is SNHLY and CDR2 is FYNNEI in the germline V gene. Trimming shortened V by 5 bases and J by 5 bases, and 5 bases separated the two germline ends.

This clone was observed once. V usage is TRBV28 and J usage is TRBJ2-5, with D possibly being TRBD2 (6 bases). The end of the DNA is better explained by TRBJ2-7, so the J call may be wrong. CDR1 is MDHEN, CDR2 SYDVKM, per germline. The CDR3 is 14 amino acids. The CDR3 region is CASRLSGPTYEQYF. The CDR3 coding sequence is TGTGCCAGCAGGTTGAGCGGGCCAACCTACGAGCAGTACTTC.

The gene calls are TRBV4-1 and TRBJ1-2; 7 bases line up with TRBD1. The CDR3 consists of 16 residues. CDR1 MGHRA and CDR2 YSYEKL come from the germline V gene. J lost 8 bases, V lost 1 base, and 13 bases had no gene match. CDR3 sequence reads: CASSQVLLRQGIGYTF. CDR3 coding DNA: TGCGCCAGCAGCCAAGTATTGTTGAGACAGGGCATCGGCTACACCTTC.

CDR3 sequence: CASSYFAGNTEAFF. The CDR3 DNA is TGTGCCAGCAGTTACTTCGCGGGTAACACTGAAGCTTTCTTT. This chain uses TRBV6-5 with TRBJ1-1; D remains ambiguous. The CDR3 runs 14 residues. V dropped 1 base and J dropped 2 bases, with 8 bases sitting between them. CDR1 and CDR2 from the germline V gene are MNHEY and SVGAGI.

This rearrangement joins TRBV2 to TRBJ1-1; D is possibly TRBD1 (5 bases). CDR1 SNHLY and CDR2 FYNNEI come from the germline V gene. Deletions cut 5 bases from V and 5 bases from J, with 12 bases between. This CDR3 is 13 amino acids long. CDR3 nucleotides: TGTGCCAGCAGTCAACTCAGGGATACTGAAGCTTTCTTT. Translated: CASSQLRDTEAFF.

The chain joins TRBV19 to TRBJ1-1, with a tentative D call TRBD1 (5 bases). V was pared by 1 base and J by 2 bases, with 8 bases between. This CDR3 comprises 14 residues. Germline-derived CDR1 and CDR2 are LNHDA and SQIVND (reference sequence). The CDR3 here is CASSIGQRNTEAFF. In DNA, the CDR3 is TGTGCCAGTAGTATAGGACAGCGCAACACTGAAGCTTTCTTT.

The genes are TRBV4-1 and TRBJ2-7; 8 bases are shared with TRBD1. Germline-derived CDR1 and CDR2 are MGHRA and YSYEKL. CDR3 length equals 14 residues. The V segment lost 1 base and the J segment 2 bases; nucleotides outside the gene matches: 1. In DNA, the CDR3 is TGCGCCAGCAGCCAAGCACAGGGGGCCTACGAGCAGTACGTC. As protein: CASSQAQGAYEQYV.

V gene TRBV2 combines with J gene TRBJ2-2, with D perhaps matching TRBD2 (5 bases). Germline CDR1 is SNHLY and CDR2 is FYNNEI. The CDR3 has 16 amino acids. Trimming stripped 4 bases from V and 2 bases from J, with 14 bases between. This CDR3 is CASSVDGLENTGELFF. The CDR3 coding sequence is TGTGCCAGCAGTGTTGACGGACTGGAAAACACCGGGGAGCTGTTTTTT.

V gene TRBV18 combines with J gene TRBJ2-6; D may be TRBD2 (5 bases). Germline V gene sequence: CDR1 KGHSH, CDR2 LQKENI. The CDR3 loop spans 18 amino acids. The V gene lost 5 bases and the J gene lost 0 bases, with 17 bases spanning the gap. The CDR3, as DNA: TGTGCCAGCTCAGCCCTCACGGGGAAGAGCTCTGGGGCCAACGTCCTGACTTTC. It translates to CASSALTGKSSGANVLTF. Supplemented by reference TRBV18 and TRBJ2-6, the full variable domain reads NAGVMQNPRHLVRRRGQEARLRCSPMKGHSHVYWYRQLPEEGLKFMVYLQKENIIDESGMPKERFSAEFPKEGPSILRIQQVVRGDSAAYFCASSALTGKSSGANVLTFGAGSRLTVL.

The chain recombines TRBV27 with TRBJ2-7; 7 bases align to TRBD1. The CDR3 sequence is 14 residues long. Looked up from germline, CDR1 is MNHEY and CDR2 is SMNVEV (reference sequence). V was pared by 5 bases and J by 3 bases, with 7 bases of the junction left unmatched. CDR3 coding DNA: TGTGCCAGCAGTAGAAGGGCAGGGGGCTACGAGCAGTACTTC. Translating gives CASSRRAGGYEQYF.

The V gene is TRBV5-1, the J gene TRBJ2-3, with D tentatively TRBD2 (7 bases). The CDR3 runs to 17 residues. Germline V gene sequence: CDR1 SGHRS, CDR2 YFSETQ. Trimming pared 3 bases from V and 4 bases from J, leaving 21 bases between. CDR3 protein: CASSSGNSGGHPDTQYF. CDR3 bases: TGCGCCAGCAGCTCAGGAAATTCGGGGGGCCACCCAGATACGCAGTATTTT.

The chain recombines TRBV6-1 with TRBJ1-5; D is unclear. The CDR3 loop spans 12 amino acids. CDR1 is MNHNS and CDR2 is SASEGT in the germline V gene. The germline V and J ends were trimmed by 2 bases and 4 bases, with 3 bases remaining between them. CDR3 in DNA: TGTGCCAGCAGTGAACAGAATCAGCCCCAGCATTTT. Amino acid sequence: CASSEQNQPQHF.

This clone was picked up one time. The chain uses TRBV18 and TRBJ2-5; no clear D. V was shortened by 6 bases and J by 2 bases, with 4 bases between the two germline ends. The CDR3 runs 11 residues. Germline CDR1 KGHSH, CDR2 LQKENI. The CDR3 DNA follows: TGTGCCAGCTCTTTTCAAGAGACCCAGTACTTC. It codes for CASSFQETQYF.

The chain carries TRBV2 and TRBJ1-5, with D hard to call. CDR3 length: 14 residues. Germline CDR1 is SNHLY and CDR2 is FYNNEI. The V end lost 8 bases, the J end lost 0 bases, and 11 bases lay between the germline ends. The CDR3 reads CASQEVLSNQPQHF. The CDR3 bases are TGTGCCAGCCAAGAGGTCCTTAGCAATCAGCCCCAGCATTTT.